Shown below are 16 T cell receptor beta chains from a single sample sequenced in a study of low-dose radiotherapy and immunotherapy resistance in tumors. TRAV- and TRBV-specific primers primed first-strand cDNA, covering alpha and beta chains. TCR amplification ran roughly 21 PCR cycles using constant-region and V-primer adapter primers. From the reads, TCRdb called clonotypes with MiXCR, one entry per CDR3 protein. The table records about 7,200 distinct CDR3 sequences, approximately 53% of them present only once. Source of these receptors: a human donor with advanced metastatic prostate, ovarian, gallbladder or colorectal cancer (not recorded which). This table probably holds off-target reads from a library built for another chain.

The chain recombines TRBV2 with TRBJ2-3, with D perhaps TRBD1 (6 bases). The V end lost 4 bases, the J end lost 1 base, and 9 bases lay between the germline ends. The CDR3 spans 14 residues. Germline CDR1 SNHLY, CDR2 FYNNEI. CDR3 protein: CASSGRQGTDTQYF. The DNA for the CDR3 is TGTGCCAGCAGTGGGAGACAGGGCACAGATACGCAGTATTTT.

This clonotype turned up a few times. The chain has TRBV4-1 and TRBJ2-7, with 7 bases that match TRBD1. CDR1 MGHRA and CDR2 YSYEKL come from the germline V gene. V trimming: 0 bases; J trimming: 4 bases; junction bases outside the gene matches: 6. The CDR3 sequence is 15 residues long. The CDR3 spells CASSQEGTDDYEQYF. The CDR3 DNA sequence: TGCGCCAGCAGCCAAGAAGGGACAGATGATTACGAGCAGTACTTC.

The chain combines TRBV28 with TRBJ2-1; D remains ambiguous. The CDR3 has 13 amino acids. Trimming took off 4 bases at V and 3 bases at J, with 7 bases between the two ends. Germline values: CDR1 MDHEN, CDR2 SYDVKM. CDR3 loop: CASSSGFYNEQFF. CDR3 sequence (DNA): TGTGCCAGCAGTTCCGGGTTCTACAATGAGCAGTTCTTC. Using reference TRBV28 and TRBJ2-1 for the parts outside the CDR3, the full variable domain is DVKVTQSSRYLVKRTGEKVFLECVQDMDHENMFWYRQDPGLGLRLIYFSYDVKMKEKGDIPEGYSVSREKKERFSLILESASTNQTSMYLCASSSGFYNEQFFGPGTRLTVL.

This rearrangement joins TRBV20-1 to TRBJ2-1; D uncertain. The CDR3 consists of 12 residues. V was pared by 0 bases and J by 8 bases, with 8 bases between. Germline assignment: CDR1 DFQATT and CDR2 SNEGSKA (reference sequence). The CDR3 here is CSARDLAYEQFF. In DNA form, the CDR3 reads TGCAGTGCTAGAGATCTGGCGTATGAGCAGTTCTTC.

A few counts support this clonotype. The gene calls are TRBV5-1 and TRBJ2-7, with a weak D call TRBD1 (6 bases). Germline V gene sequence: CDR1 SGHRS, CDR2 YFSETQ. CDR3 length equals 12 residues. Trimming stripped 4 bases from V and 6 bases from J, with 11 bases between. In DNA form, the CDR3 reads TGCGCCAGCAGCCTCCAGGGGAGCGAGCAGTACTTC. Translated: CASSLQGSEQYF.

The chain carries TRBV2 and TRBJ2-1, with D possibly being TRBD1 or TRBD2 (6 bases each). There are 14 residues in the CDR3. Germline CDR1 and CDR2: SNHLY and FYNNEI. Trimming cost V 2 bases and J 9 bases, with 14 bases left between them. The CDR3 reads CASSERGDTSEQFF. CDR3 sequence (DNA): TGTGCCAGCAGTGAAAGGGGGGACACCAGTGAGCAGTTCTTC.

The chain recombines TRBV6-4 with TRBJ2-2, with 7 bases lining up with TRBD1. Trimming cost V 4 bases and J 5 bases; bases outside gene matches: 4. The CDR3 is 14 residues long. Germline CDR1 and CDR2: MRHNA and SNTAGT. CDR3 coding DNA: TGTGCCAGCAGTGGACAGGGAAGGACCGGGGAGCTGTTTTTT. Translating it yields CASSGQGRTGELFF.

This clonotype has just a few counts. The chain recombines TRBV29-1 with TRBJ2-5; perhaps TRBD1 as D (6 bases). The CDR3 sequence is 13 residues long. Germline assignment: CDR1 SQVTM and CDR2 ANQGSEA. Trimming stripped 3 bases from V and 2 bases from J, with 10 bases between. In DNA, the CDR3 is TGCAGCGTTGAGTTAGGGGGACAAGAGACCCAGTACTTC. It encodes CSVELGGQETQYF.

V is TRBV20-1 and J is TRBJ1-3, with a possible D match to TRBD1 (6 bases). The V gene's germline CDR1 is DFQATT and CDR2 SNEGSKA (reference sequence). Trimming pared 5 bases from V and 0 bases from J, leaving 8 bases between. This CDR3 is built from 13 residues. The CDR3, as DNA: TGCAGTGCTGTGGACAGCTCTGGAAACACCATATATTTT. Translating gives CSAVDSSGNTIYF.

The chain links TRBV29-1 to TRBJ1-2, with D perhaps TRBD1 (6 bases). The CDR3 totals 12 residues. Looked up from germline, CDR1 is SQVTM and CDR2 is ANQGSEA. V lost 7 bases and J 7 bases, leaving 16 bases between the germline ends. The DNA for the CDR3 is TGCAGCGCCACAGCCGGGACATCTGGCTACACCTTC. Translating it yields CSATAGTSGYTF.

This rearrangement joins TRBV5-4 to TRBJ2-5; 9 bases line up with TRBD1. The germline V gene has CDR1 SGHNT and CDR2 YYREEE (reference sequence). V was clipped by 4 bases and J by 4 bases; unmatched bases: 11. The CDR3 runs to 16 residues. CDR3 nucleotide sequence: TGTGCCAGCAGCACGCAGCGACAGGGGGTCCGAGAGACCCAGTACTTC. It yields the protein CASSTQRQGVRETQYF.

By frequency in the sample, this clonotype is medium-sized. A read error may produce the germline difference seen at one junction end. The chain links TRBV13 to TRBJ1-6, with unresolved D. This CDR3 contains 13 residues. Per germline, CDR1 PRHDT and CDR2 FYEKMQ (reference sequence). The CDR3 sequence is CAMRGTNAGKSTF. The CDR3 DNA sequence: TGTGCAATGAGAGGCACCAATGCAGGCAAATCAACCTTT.

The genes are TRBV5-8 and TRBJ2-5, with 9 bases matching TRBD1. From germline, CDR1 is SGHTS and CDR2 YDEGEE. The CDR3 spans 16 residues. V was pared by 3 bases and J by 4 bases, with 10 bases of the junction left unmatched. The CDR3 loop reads CASSSVPGQGRETQYF. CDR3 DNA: TGTGCCAGCAGCTCCGTCCCGGGACAGGGAAGAGAGACCCAGTACTTC. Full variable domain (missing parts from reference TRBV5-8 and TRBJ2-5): EAGVTQSPTHLIKTRGQQATLRCSPISGHTSVYWYQQALGLGLQFLLWYDEGEERNRGNFPPRFSGRQFPNYSSELNVNALELEDSALYLCASSSVPGQGRETQYFGPGTRLLVL.

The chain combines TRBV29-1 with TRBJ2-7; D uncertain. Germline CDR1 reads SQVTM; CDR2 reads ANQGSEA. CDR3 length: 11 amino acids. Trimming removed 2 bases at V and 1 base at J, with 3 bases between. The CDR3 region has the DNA TGCAGCGTTGAACAGTCCTACGAGCAGTACTTC. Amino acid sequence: CSVEQSYEQYF.

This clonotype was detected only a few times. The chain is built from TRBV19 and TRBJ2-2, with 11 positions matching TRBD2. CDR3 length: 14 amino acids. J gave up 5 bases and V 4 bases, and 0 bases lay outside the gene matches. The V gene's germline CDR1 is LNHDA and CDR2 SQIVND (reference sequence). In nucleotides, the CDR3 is TGTGCCAGTAGTAGACTAGCGGGAACCGGGGAGCTGTTTTTT. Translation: CASSRLAGTGELFF.

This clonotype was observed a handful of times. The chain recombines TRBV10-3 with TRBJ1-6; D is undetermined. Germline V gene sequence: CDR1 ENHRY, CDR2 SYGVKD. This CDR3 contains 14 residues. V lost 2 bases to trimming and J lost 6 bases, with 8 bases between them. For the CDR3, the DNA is TGTGCCATCAGTGAGCTGGCGCTTAATTCACCCCTCCACTTT. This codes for CAISELALNSPLHF.